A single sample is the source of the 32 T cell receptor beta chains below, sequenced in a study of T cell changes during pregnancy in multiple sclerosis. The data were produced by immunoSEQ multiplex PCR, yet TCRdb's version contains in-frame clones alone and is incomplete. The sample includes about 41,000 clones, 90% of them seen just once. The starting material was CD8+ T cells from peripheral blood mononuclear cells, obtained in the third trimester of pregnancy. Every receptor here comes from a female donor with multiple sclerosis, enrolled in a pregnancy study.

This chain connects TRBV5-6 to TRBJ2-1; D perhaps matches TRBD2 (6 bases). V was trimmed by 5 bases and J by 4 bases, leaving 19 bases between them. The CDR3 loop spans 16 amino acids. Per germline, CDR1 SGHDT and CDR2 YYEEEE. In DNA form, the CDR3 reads TGTGCCAGCAGTTACCCTGCGGGACGTATTTACAATGAGCAGTTCTTC. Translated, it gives CASSYPAGRIYNEQFF.

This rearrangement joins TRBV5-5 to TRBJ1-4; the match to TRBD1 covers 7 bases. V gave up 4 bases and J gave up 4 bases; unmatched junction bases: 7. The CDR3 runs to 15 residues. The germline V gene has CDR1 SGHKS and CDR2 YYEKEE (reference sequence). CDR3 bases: TGTGCCAGCAGCCTCGACAGGGTCATTAATGAAAAACTGTTTTTT. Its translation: CASSLDRVINEKLFF.

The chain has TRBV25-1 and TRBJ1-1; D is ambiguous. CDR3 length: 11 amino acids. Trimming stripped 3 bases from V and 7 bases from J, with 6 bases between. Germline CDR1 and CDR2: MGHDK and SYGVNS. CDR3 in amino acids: CASSEIGEAFF. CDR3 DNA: TGTGCCAGCAGTGAGATCGGTGAAGCTTTCTTT.

CDR3: CATDSLFTDTQYF. The CDR3, as DNA: TGTGCCACAGACAGTTTATTCACAGATACGCAGTATTTT. The chain is built from TRBV2 and TRBJ2-3, with TRBD1 as a possible D gene (5 bases). V lost 10 bases and J lost 2, with 13 bases in between. This CDR3 region has 13 residues. Germline CDR1 reads SNHLY; CDR2 reads FYNNEI.

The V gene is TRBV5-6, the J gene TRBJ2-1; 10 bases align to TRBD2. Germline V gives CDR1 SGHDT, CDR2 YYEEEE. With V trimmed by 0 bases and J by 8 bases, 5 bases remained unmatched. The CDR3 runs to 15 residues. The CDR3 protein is CASSLVLAGAYEQFF. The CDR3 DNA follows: TGTGCCAGCAGCTTGGTTCTAGCGGGAGCATATGAGCAGTTCTTC.

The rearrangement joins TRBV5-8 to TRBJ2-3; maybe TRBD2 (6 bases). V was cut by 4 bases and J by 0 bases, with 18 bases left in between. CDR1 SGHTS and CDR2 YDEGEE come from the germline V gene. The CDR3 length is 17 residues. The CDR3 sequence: CASSPPGVSPSTDTQYF. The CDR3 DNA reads TGTGCCAGCAGCCCCCCGGGGGTGAGCCCTAGCACAGATACGCAGTATTTT.

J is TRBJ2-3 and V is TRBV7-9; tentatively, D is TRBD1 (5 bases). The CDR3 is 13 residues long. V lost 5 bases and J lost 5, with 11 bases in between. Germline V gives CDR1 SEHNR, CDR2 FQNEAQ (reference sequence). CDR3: CASSGGAVDTQYF. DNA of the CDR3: TGTGCCAGCAGCGGTGGGGCGGTAGATACGCAGTATTTT. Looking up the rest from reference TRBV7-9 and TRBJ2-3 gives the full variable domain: DTGVSQNPRHKITKRGQNVTFRCDPISEHNRLYWYRQTLGQGPEFLTYFQNEAQLEKSRLLSDRFSAERPKGSFSTLEIQRTEQGDSAMYLCASSGGAVDTQYFGPGTRLTVL.

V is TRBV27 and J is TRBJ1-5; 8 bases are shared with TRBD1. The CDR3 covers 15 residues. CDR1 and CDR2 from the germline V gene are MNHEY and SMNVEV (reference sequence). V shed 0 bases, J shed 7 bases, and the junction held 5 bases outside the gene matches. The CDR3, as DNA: TGTGCCAGCAGTTTATCGTGGACAGGGAAGCAGCCCCAGCATTTT. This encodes CASSLSWTGKQPQHF.

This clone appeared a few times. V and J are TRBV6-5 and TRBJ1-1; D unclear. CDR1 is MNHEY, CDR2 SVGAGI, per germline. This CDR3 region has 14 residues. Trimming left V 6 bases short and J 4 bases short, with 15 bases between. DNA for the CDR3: TGTGCCAGCAGCCCCACGTGGGAGGGCACTGAAGCTTTCTTT. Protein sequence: CASSPTWEGTEAFF.

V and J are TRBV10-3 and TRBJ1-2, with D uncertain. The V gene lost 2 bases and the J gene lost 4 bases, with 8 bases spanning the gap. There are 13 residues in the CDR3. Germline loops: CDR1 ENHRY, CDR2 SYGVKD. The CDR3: CAISEPGFYGYTF. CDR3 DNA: TGTGCCATCAGTGAGCCGGGGTTCTATGGCTACACCTTC.

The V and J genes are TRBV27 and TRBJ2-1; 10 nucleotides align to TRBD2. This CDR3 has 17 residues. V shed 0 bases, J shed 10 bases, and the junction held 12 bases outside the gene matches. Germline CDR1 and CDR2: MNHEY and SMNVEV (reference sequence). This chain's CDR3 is CASSLSPSGGPSGEQFF. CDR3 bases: TGTGCCAGCAGTTTATCTCCTAGCGGGGGCCCATCGGGAGAGCAGTTCTTC.

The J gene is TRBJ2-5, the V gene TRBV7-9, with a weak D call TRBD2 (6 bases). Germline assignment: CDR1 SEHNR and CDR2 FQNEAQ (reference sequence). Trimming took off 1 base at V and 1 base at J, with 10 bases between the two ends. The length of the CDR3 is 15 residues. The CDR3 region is CASSLDWTIQETQYF. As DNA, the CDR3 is TGTGCCAGCAGCTTAGACTGGACTATCCAAGAGACCCAGTACTTC.

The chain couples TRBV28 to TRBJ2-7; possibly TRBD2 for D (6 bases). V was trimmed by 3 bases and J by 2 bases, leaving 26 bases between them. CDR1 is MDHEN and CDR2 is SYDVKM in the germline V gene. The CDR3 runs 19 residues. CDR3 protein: CASSFLYPEEGGATYEQYF. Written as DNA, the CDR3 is TGTGCCAGCAGTTTTTTATATCCCGAGGAGGGAGGCGCGACCTACGAGCAGTACTTC.

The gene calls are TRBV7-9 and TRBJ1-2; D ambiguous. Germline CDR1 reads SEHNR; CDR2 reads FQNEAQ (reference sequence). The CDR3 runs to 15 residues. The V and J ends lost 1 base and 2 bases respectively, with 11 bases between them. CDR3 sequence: CASSLVSPLNYGYTF. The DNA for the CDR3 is TGTGCCAGCAGCTTAGTGAGCCCTCTAAACTATGGCTACACCTTC.

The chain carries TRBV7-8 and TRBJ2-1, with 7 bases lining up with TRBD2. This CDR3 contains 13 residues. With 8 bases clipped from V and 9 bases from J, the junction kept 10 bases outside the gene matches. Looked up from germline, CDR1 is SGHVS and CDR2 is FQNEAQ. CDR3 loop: CASAPVAGGEQFF. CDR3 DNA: TGTGCCAGCGCCCCCGTAGCGGGTGGTGAGCAGTTCTTC.

CDR3 protein: CASSAESWPWDTQYF. The CDR3 DNA reads TGTGCCAGCAGCGCAGAATCATGGCCCTGGGATACGCAGTATTTT. The V and J genes are TRBV9 and TRBJ2-3; D gene ambiguous. The CDR3 loop spans 15 amino acids. The germline V gene encodes CDR1 SGDLS and CDR2 YYNGEE. The V and J ends lost 3 bases and 6 bases respectively, with 17 bases between them.

CDR3 region: CASSFQGTNSYEQYF. In DNA, the CDR3 is TGTGCCAGCAGTTTTCAGGGGACTAACTCCTACGAGCAGTACTTC. This chain uses TRBV28 with TRBJ2-7, with D possibly TRBD2 on 7 matching bases. There are 15 residues in the CDR3. Germline V gene sequence: CDR1 MDHEN, CDR2 SYDVKM. V lost 3 bases and J lost 0, with 12 bases in between.

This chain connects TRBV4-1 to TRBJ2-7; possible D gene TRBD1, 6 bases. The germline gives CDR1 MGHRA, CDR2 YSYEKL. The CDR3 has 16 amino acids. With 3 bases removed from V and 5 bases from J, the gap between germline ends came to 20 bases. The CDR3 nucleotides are TGCGCCAGCAGCCAGGTCCCGGGACACCAGTTGCACGAGCAGTACTTC. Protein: CASSQVPGHQLHEQYF.

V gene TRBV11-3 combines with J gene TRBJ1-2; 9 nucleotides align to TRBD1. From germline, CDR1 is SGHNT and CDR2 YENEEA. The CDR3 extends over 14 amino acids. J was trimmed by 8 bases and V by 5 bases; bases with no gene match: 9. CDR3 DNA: TGTGCCAGCAGCCCCCGACAGGGGGTGACGGGCTACACCTTC. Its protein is CASSPRQGVTGYTF.

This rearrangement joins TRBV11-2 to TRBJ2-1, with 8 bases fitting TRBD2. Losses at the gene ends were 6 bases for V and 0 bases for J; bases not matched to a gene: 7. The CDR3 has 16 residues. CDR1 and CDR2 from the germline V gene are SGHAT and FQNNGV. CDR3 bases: TGTGCCAGCAGACGTAGCGGGATTAGCTCCTACAATGAGCAGTTCTTC. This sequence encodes CASRRSGISSYNEQFF.

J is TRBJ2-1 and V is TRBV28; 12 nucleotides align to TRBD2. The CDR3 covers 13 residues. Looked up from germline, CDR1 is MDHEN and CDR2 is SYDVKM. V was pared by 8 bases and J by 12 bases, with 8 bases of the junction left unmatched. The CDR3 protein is CASGWTSGVGQFF. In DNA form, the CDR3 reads TGTGCCAGCGGTTGGACTAGCGGGGTAGGGCAGTTCTTC.

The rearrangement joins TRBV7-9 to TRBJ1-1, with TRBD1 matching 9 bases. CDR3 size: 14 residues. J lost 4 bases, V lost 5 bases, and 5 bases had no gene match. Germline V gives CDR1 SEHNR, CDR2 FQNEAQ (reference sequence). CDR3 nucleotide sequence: TGTGCCAGCAGCCTGGGACAGGGCGTCACTGAAGCTTTCTTT. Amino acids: CASSLGQGVTEAFF.

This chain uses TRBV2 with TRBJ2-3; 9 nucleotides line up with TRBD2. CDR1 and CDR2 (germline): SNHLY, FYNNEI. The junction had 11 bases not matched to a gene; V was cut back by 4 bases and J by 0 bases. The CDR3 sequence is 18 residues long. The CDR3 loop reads CASSAYLAGPTSTDTQYF. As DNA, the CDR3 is TGTGCCAGCAGTGCGTATCTAGCGGGACCCACTAGCACAGATACGCAGTATTTT.

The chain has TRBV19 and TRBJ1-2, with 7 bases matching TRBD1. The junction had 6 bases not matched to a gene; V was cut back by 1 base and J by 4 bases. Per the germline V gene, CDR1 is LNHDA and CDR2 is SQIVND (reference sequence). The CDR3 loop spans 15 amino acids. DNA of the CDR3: TGTGCCAGTAGTATAGCAAGACAGGGTATCTATGGCTACACCTTC. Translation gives CASSIARQGIYGYTF.

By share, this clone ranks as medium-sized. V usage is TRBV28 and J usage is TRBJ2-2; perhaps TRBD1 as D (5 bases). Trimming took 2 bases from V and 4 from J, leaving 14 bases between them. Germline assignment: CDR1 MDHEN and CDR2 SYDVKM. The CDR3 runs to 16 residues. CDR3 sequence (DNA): TGTGCCAGCAGTTTACTATCGGACACGGCCACCGGGGAGCTGTTTTTT. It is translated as CASSLLSDTATGELFF.

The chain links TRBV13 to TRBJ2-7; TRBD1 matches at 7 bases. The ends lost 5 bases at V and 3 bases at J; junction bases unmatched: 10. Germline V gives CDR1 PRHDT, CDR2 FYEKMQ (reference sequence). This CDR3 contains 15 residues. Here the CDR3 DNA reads TGTGCCAGCAGCCCCCAATACAGGGGTAACTACGAGCAGTACTTC. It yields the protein CASSPQYRGNYEQYF.

Here the CDR3 DNA reads TGTGCCAGCAGCTTAGGGAGCGGGGTGCTTTACGAGCAGTACTTC. Translated, it gives CASSLGSGVLYEQYF. V usage is TRBV11-1 and J usage is TRBJ2-7, with 7 bases matching TRBD2. The V and J ends lost 1 base and 4 bases, in that order; junction bases with no gene match: 7. The length of the CDR3 is 15 residues. Germline V CDR1 and CDR2: SGHAT, FQDESV (reference sequence).

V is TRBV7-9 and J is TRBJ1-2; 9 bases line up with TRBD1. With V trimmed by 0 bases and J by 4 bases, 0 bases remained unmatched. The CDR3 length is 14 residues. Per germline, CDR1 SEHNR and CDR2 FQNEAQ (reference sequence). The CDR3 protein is CASSLADRGYGYTF. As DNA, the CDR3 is TGTGCCAGCAGCTTAGCGGACAGGGGCTATGGCTACACCTTC.

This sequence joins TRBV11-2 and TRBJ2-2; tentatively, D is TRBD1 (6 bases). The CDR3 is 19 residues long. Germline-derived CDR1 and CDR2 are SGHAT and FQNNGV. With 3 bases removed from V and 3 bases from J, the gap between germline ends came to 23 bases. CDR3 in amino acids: CASSFPLRTVSGDTGELFF. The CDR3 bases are TGTGCCAGCAGCTTCCCGCTGAGGACTGTCTCAGGGGACACCGGGGAGCTGTTTTTT.

For the CDR3, the DNA is TGTGCCAGCAGTTCCCCCGGTTACACTGAAGCTTTCTTT. Its protein product is CASSSPGYTEAFF. The V call is TRBV6-5, the J call TRBJ1-1; D remains unclear. The CDR3 spans 13 residues. Germline loops: CDR1 MNHEY, CDR2 SVGAGI. Deletions cut 4 bases from V and 3 bases from J, with 9 bases between.

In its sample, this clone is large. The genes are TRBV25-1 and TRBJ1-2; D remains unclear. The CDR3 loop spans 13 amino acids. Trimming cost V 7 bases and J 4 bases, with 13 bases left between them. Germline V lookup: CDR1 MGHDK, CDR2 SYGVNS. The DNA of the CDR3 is TGTGCCAGCACTTTGGCAGAAGTCTATGGCTACACCTTC. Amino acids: CASTLAEVYGYTF.

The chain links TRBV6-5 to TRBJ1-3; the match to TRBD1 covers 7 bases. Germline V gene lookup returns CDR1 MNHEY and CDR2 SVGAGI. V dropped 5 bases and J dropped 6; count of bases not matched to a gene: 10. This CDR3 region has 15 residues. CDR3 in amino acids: CASSAQTGIANTIYF. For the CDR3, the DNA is TGTGCCAGCAGTGCCCAGACAGGGATCGCAAACACCATATATTTT.